This T cell receptor beta chain was identified during a study of monozygotic twins with cystic fibrosis. Whole-study findings and limits: Age, concordance and disease severity did not associate with shared CDR3 numbers. Monozygotic CF twins shared more identical nucleotide clonotypes than unrelated patients.

Remarks on this clone: The antigen is unknown.

Measured with immunoSEQ multiplex PCR; TCRdb has only the in-frame clones, and not every one. The table lists some 17,000 clones, about 96% of them singletons, with 0.5% to 0.7% in the top ten. The CDR3 runs 17 residues. Per the germline V gene, CDR1 is LNHDA and CDR2 is SQIVND (reference sequence). V shed 0 bases, J shed 3 bases, and the junction held 6 bases outside the gene matches. This TCR derives from a girl aged 2 to 10 with cystic fibrosis. This chain joins TRBV19 and TRBJ1-5; 9 bases fit TRBD1. The specimen sequenced was blood. The CDR3 protein is CASSIDVNRGPNQPQHF. CDR3 DNA: TGTGCCAGTAGTATAGATGTTAACAGGGGGCCCAATCAGCCCCAGCATTTT.